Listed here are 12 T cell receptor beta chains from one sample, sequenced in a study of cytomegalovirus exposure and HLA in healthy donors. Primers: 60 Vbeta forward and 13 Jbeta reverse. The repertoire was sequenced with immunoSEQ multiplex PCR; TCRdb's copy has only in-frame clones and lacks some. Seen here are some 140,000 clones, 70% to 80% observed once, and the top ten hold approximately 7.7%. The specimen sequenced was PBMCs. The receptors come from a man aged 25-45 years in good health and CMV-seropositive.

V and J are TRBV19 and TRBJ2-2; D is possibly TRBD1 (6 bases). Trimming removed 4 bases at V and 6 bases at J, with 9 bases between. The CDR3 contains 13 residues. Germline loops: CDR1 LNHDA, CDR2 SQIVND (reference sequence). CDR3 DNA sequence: TGTGCCAGTAGTACGACAGGCGCCGGGGAGCTGTTTTTT. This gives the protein CASSTTGAGELFF. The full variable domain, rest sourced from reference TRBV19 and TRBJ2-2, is DGGITQSPKYLFRKEGQNVTLSCEQNLNHDAMYWYRQDPGQGLRLIYYSQIVNDFQKGDIAEGYSVSREKKESFPLTVTSAQKNPTAFYLCASSTTGAGELFFGEGSRLTVL.

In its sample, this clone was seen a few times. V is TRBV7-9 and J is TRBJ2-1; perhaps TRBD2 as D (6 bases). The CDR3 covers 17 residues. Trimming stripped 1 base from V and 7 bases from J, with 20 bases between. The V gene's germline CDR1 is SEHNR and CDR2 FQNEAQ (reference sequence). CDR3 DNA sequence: TGTGCCAGCAGCTTAGAGATTGGGTTCGGGAGCGGGAATGAGCAGTTCTTC. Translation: CASSLEIGFGSGNEQFF.

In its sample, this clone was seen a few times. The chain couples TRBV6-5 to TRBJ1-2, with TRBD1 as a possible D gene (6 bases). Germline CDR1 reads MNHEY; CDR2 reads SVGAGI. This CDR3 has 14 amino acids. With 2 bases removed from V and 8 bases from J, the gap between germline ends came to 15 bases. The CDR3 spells CASSYGGGPKGYTF. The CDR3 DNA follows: TGTGCCAGCAGTTACGGGGGGGGCCCTAAGGGCTACACCTTC.

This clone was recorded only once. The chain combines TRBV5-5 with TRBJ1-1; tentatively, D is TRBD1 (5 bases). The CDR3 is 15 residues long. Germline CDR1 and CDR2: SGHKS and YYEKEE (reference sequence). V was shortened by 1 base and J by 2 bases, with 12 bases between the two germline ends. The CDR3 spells CASSLIDSLNTEAFF. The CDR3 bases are TGTGCCAGCAGCTTGATTGACAGCCTTAACACTGAAGCTTTCTTT.

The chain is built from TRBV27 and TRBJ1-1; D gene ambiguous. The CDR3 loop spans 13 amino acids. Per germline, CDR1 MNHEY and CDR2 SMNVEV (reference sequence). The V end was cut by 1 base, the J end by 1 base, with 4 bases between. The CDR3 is CASSLLRNTEAFF. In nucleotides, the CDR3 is TGTGCCAGCAGTTTATTGAGGAACACTGAAGCTTTCTTT.

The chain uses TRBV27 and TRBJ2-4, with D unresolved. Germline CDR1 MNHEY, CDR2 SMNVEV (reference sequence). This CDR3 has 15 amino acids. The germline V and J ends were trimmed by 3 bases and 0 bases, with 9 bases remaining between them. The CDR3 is CASSLTYLAKNIQYF. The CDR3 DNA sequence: TGTGCCAGCAGTTTGACTTACCTAGCCAAAAACATTCAGTACTTC.

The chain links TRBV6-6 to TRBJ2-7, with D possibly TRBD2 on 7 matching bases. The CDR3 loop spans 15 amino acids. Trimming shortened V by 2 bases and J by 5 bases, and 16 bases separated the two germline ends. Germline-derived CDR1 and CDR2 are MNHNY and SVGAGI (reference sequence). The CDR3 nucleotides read TGTGCCAGCAGTTACGGTTCGGGGGGCACCAACGAGCAGTACTTC. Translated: CASSYGSGGTNEQYF.

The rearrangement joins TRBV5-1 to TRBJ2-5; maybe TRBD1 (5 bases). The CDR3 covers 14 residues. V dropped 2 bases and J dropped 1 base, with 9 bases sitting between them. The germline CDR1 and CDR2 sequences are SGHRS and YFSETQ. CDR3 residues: CASSLGRAQETQYF. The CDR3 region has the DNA TGCGCCAGCAGCTTAGGCAGGGCCCAAGAGACCCAGTACTTC.

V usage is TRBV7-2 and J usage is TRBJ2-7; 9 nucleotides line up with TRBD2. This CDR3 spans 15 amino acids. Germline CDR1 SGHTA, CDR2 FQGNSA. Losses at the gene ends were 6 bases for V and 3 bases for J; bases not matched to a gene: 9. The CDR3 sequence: CASRSTPSGDYEQYF. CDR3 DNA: TGTGCCAGCAGGTCAACCCCTAGCGGGGACTACGAGCAGTACTTC.

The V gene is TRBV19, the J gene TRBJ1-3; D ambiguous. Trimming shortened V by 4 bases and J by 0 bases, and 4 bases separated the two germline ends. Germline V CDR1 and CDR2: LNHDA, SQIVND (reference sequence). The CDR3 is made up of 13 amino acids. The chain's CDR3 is CASSTVSGNTIYF. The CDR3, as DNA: TGTGCCAGTAGTACAGTCTCTGGAAACACCATATATTTT.

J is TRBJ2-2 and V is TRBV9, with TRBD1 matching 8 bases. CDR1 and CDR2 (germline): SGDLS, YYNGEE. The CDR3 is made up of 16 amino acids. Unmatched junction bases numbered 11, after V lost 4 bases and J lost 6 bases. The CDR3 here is CASSPQTGVGAGELFF. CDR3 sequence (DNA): TGTGCCAGCAGCCCCCAGACAGGGGTCGGGGCCGGGGAGCTGTTTTTT.

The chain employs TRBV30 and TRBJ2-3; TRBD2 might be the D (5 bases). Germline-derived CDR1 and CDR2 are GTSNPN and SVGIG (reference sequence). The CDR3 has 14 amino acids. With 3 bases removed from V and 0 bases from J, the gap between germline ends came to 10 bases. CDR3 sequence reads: CAWSPGISTDTQYF. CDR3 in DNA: TGTGCCTGGAGCCCCGGGATCAGCACAGATACGCAGTATTTT.